The 29 T cell receptor beta chains listed next were all sequenced from one sample in a study of T cells in tuberculosis. Some clones are missing from TCRdb's copy, which holds only in-frame ones; the method was immunoSEQ multiplex PCR. The sample consists of 30,000 to 35,000 clones, approximately 93% of them appearing once. Specimen: PBMCs. The receptors shown here come from a donor aged 10-29 years with latent tuberculosis or without tuberculosis infection.

This chain connects TRBV28 to TRBJ2-2; 8 positions match TRBD2. This CDR3 has 14 amino acids. Germline V gene sequence: CDR1 MDHEN, CDR2 SYDVKM. Trimming took 5 bases from V and 8 from J; bases not matched to a gene: 7. CDR3 sequence: CASSLGLAQGELFF. CDR3 nucleotide sequence: TGTGCCAGCAGTCTAGGACTAGCTCAAGGGGAGCTGTTTTTT.

The CDR3 is CASSLEGIRGTGAFF. The CDR3 nucleotides read TGTGCCAGCAGCTTAGAGGGTATCAGGGGCACGGGAGCTTTCTTT. V gene TRBV7-9 combines with J gene TRBJ1-1, with D possibly matching TRBD1 (6 bases). The length of the CDR3 is 15 residues. V shed 1 base and J shed 10 bases, with 19 bases lying between them. The germline V gene has CDR1 SEHNR and CDR2 FQNEAQ (reference sequence).

This chain uses TRBV5-1 with TRBJ1-2; D unresolved. CDR1 is SGHRS and CDR2 is YFSETQ in the germline V gene. The CDR3 has 13 residues. Trimming removed 1 base from V and 6 bases from J, with 10 bases in between. This CDR3 is CASSLSYGHGYTF. DNA of the CDR3: TGCGCCAGCAGCTTGTCGTATGGGCATGGCTACACCTTC.

This clone was detected only once. This sequence joins TRBV6-1 and TRBJ2-7; 7 bases are a match to TRBD1. The CDR3 loop spans 16 amino acids. The J segment lost 5 bases and the V segment lost 3 bases, leaving 13 bases of the junction unmatched. CDR1 and CDR2 from the germline V gene are MNHNS and SASEGT. CDR3 nucleotides: TGTGCCAGCAGTGATTGGCCGGCAGGGGGAAACGACGAGCAGTACTTC. Protein sequence: CASSDWPAGGNDEQYF.

This sequence joins TRBV5-1 and TRBJ1-1; TRBD1 agrees at 9 bases. This CDR3 comprises 15 residues. Germline assignment: CDR1 SGHRS and CDR2 YFSETQ. J gave up 5 bases and V 0 bases, and 5 bases lay outside the gene matches. This CDR3 is CASSLGADRGTEAFF. DNA for the CDR3: TGCGCCAGCAGCTTGGGGGCGGACAGGGGAACTGAAGCTTTCTTT.

This clone was seen once. V usage is TRBV5-1 and J usage is TRBJ2-7, with 7 bases matching TRBD2. The CDR3 has 13 amino acids. J lost 4 bases, V lost 4 bases, and 5 bases had no gene match. The germline CDR1 and CDR2 sequences are SGHRS and YFSETQ. Here the CDR3 DNA reads TGCGCCAGCAGCCGGGGGGAGACATACGAGCAGTACTTC. Protein sequence: CASSRGETYEQYF.

The chain links TRBV7-2 to TRBJ2-2, with D perhaps matching TRBD1 (6 bases). From germline, CDR1 is SGHTA and CDR2 FQGNSA. V lost 5 bases, J lost 3 bases, and 22 bases lay in between. The CDR3 sequence is 18 residues long. The CDR3 loop is CASSPYRQATADTGELFF. The CDR3 nucleotides are TGTGCCAGCAGCCCATACCGACAGGCAACCGCCGACACCGGGGAGCTGTTTTTT. Looking up the rest from reference TRBV7-2 and TRBJ2-2 gives the full variable domain: GAGVSQSPSNKVTEKGKDVELRCDPISGHTALYWYRQSLGQGLEFLIYFQGNSAPDKSGLPSDRFSAERTGGSVSTLTIQRTQQEDSAVYLCASSPYRQATADTGELFFGEGSRLTVL.

This chain joins TRBV6-6 and TRBJ2-5; 11 bases are shared with TRBD1. V was pared by 0 bases and J by 4 bases, with 4 bases of the junction left unmatched. CDR1 MNHNY and CDR2 SVGAGI come from the germline V gene (reference sequence). The CDR3 extends over 16 amino acids. The DNA for the CDR3 is TGTGCCAGCAGTTACTCTCCGGGACAGGGGGGAGAGACCCAGTACTTC. This codes for CASSYSPGQGGETQYF.

The genes are TRBV27 and TRBJ2-1; 7 positions agree with TRBD1. The CDR3 runs 14 residues. V was pared by 7 bases and J by 7 bases, with 10 bases of the junction left unmatched. Germline assignment: CDR1 MNHEY and CDR2 SMNVEV (reference sequence). The CDR3 region is CASKVGGFGNEQFF. The CDR3 bases are TGTGCCAGCAAGGTAGGGGGCTTTGGGAATGAGCAGTTCTTC.

This clone was seen more than once but under ten times. The chain joins TRBV21-1 to TRBJ1-5; the DNA was not used to check the table's D call, TRBD1. TRBV21-1 is classified as a pseudogene. This CDR3 has 15 amino acids. The CDR3 sequence: CASNRQGGSNQPQHF. CDR3 bases: TGTGCCAGCAACAGACAGGGAGGAAGCAATCAGCCCCAGCATTTT.

The sample holds one count of this clone. The V call is TRBV7-2, the J call TRBJ2-1; tentatively, D is TRBD2 (6 bases). V gave up 0 bases and J gave up 6 bases, with 12 bases separating them. Germline lookup yields CDR1 SGHTA and CDR2 FQGNSA. The CDR3 has 15 amino acids. CDR3 in amino acids: CASSLASGLFNEQFF. The CDR3 bases are TGTGCCAGCAGCTTAGCCTCGGGACTCTTCAATGAGCAGTTCTTC.

The rearrangement links TRBV2 to TRBJ2-1; possible D gene TRBD1, 6 bases. The germline V gene has CDR1 SNHLY and CDR2 FYNNEI. The CDR3 contains 14 residues. Trimming left V 6 bases short and J 0 bases short, with 9 bases between. The CDR3 spells CASSGTSSYNEQFF. As DNA, the CDR3 is TGTGCCAGCAGCGGGACATCCTCCTACAATGAGCAGTTCTTC.

This clone showed up just once. This rearrangement joins TRBV29-1 to TRBJ1-1; D is possibly TRBD1 (5 bases). CDR1 and CDR2 (germline): SQVTM, ANQGSEA. V shed 5 bases and J shed 1 base, with 17 bases lying between them. There are 15 residues in the CDR3. The CDR3 DNA sequence: TGCAGCGTTCGCAGGGTGGGGTTTGCGAACACTGAAGCTTTCTTT. Amino acids: CSVRRVGFANTEAFF. The full variable domain, with the rest looked up from reference TRBV29-1 and TRBJ1-1, is SAVISQKPSRDICQRGTSLTIQCQVDSQVTMMFWYRQQPGQSLTLIATANQGSEATYESGFVIDKFPISRPNLTFSTLTVSNMSPEDSSIYLCSVRRVGFANTEAFFGQGTRLTVV.

The chain combines TRBV7-9 with TRBJ2-7; D might be TRBD1 (5 bases). There are 16 residues in the CDR3. With 5 bases removed from V and 6 bases from J, the gap between germline ends came to 23 bases. Germline CDR1 is SEHNR and CDR2 is FQNEAQ (reference sequence). The CDR3 reads CASSDSHNFPAGEQYF. The CDR3 coding sequence is TGTGCCAGCAGCGACAGCCACAATTTCCCCGCCGGCGAGCAGTACTTC.

The V gene is TRBV28, the J gene TRBJ1-1; a weak D match, TRBD1 (6 bases). The germline CDR1 and CDR2 sequences are MDHEN and SYDVKM. V was clipped by 8 bases and J by 4 bases, with 20 bases between them. This CDR3 is 15 amino acids long. The CDR3 protein is CASQPTGTVTTEAFF. As DNA, the CDR3 is TGTGCCAGCCAACCGACAGGTACTGTGACCACTGAAGCTTTCTTT.

This sequence joins TRBV9 and TRBJ2-5; 8 nucleotides agree with TRBD1. This CDR3 has 16 amino acids. V was pared by 4 bases and J by 5 bases, with 13 bases of the junction left unmatched. Germline CDR1 SGDLS, CDR2 YYNGEE. CDR3 region: CASSPRQWTGWETQYF. The CDR3 bases are TGTGCCAGCAGCCCCAGGCAGTGGACAGGGTGGGAGACCCAGTACTTC.

V gene TRBV19 combines with J gene TRBJ2-4; 7 nucleotides line up with TRBD1. The CDR3 has 17 residues. Trimming at V came to 0 bases and at J to 0 bases, leaving 5 bases not matched to a gene. Germline V gene data show CDR1 as LNHDA and CDR2 as SQIVND (reference sequence). The CDR3 sequence: CASSIDHRGTAKNIQYF. The CDR3 coding sequence is TGTGCCAGTAGTATAGACCACAGGGGAACAGCCAAAAACATTCAGTACTTC.

This sequence joins TRBV19 and TRBJ2-5; TRBD2 aligns across 7 bases. Trimming cost V 9 bases and J 5 bases; bases outside gene matches: 6. Germline V gene lookup returns CDR1 LNHDA and CDR2 SQIVND (reference sequence). The CDR3 sequence is 12 residues long. The chain's CDR3 is CASRQAGETQYF. The DNA of the CDR3 is TGTGCCAGCCGACAAGCGGGGGAGACCCAGTACTTC.

This clone was found a few times. The CDR3 DNA is TGTGCCAGCAGCTTGGTAGTAACAGGTGGCGAGCAGTACTTC. Protein: CASSLVVTGGEQYF. The rearrangement links TRBV5-6 to TRBJ2-7; D might be TRBD1 (5 bases). Between the trimmed V and J ends, which lost 0 bases and 6 bases, there was a span of 13 bases. CDR1 is SGHDT, CDR2 YYEEEE, per germline. The CDR3 has 14 amino acids.

CDR3 DNA sequence: TGTGCCAGCAGCGCAGGGACAGGGCTTAAAGATACGCAGTATTTT. It is translated as CASSAGTGLKDTQYF. The chain employs TRBV9 and TRBJ2-3, with TRBD1 matching over 9 bases. Germline trimming cut 3 bases from V and 5 bases from J; bases unmatched to any gene: 7. This CDR3 is built from 15 residues. Looked up from germline, CDR1 is SGDLS and CDR2 is YYNGEE.

The chain couples TRBV28 to TRBJ1-4; 8 bases fit TRBD1. Germline values: CDR1 MDHEN, CDR2 SYDVKM. The CDR3 has 15 residues. V shed 7 bases, J shed 7 bases, and the junction held 11 bases outside the gene matches. The CDR3 reads CASTSRGTGSEKLFF. CDR3 sequence (DNA): TGTGCCAGCACGTCCCGGGGGACAGGTAGTGAAAAACTGTTTTTT.

The J gene is TRBJ1-5, the V gene TRBV6-5, with D perhaps matching TRBD1 (6 bases). The CDR3 is 13 residues long. Per germline, CDR1 MNHEY and CDR2 SVGAGI. Trimming removed 2 bases at V and 9 bases at J, with 11 bases between. The CDR3 sequence: CASSYNAQGPQHF. The DNA of the CDR3 is TGTGCCAGCAGTTACAACGCACAGGGGCCCCAGCATTTT.

V and J are TRBV27 and TRBJ2-6, with 9 positions matching TRBD1. The CDR3 spans 18 residues. CDR1 and CDR2 (germline): MNHEY, SMNVEV (reference sequence). The V segment lost 3 bases and the J segment 0 bases; nucleotides outside the gene matches: 6. In DNA form, the CDR3 reads TGTGCCAGCAGTTTTTGGGACAGGGCACTCTCTGGGGCCAACGTCCTGACTTTC. Protein: CASSFWDRALSGANVLTF.

The rearrangement joins TRBV2 to TRBJ2-2; tentative D call: TRBD2 (5 bases). Germline CDR1 reads SNHLY; CDR2 reads FYNNEI. V lost 7 bases to trimming and J lost 5 bases, with 11 bases between them. The CDR3 is 13 amino acids. The CDR3 DNA sequence: TGTGCCAGCACGCTAGCCCGTACCGGGGAGCTGTTTTTT. Protein: CASTLARTGELFF.

The chain links TRBV15 to TRBJ2-1; TRBD1 agrees at 10 bases. Trimming removed 5 bases from V and 8 bases from J; junction bases left unmatched: 6. This CDR3 has 14 amino acids. Germline CDR1 LNHNV, CDR2 YYDKDF (reference sequence). The chain's CDR3 is CATSSGQGIDEQFF. CDR3 bases: TGTGCCACCAGCTCGGGACAGGGGATTGATGAGCAGTTCTTC.

The rearrangement joins TRBV19 to TRBJ1-1; the D is unclear. Germline-derived CDR1 and CDR2 are LNHDA and SQIVND (reference sequence). The length of the CDR3 is 13 residues. Between the trimmed V and J ends, which lost 3 bases and 3 bases, there was a span of 8 bases. The CDR3 protein is CASSMGGYTEAFF. DNA for the CDR3: TGTGCCAGTAGTATGGGAGGGTACACTGAAGCTTTCTTT.

The chain links TRBV4-1 to TRBJ1-1, with a possible D match to TRBD1 (5 bases). The V end lost 1 base, the J end lost 2 bases, and 17 bases lay between the germline ends. Germline lookup yields CDR1 MGHRA and CDR2 YSYEKL. This CDR3 contains 17 residues. The CDR3 nucleotides are TGCGCCAGCAGCCAAGTTCTTCGGAAGACAGTAAACACTGAAGCTTTCTTT. Its translation: CASSQVLRKTVNTEAFF.

The chain is built from TRBV19 and TRBJ1-1; D is perhaps TRBD1 (5 bases). With 6 bases removed from V and 5 bases from J, the gap between germline ends came to 13 bases. The length of the CDR3 is 13 residues. Germline V gene sequence: CDR1 LNHDA, CDR2 SQIVND (reference sequence). In DNA, the CDR3 is TGTGCCAGTAGGACCTTCGGGGGGACTGAAGCTTTCTTT. This gives the protein CASRTFGGTEAFF.

The V gene is TRBV5-6, the J gene TRBJ1-4; D is perhaps TRBD1 (6 bases). V dropped 6 bases and J dropped 8 bases, with 17 bases sitting between them. This CDR3 contains 14 residues. Per the germline V gene, CDR1 is SGHDT and CDR2 is YYEEEE. The CDR3 region has the DNA TGTGCCAGCACCATCGGGACAATGCAGGAAAAACTGTTTTTT. Its translation is CASTIGTMQEKLFF.